The next 30 T cell receptor beta chains were all read from a single sample in a study of blood T cell repertoires in COVID-19. Here immunoSEQ multiplex PCR was the method, and the copy in TCRdb shows in-frame clones only, minus some. The sample lists approximately 210,000 clones, around 80% seen once, with 4.3% in the top ten. The sample comprised PBMCs or T cells enriched from blood (not recorded which). The origin of the receptors is a man aged 25 to 40 with acute COVID-19.

The V and J genes are TRBV19 and TRBJ1-2; 7 nucleotides match TRBD1. V lost 5 bases to trimming and J lost 8 bases; unmatched junction nucleotides: 5. CDR3 length: 12 residues. CDR1 LNHDA and CDR2 SQIVND come from the germline V gene (reference sequence). Here the CDR3 DNA reads TGTGCCAGTAGTGTGACAGGGAGAGGCTACACCTTC. It translates to CASSVTGRGYTF.

The chain uses TRBV10-2 and TRBJ2-4, with 13 nucleotides matching TRBD2. The CDR3 totals 17 residues. Germline-derived CDR1 and CDR2 are WSHSY and SAAADI. V lost 6 bases, J lost 3 bases, and 8 bases stayed unmatched. The CDR3, as DNA: TGCGCCAGCAGGAACTCGGGACTAGCGGGGAGCAAAAACATTCAGTACTTC. It translates to CASRNSGLAGSKNIQYF.

As concerns this clone: This sample includes further DNA sequences coding for the same CDR3. The rearrangement links TRBV5-1 to TRBJ1-6; 9 bases fit TRBD1. V lost 4 bases, J lost 7 bases, and 3 bases stayed unmatched. CDR1 is SGHRS and CDR2 is YFSETQ in the germline V gene. This CDR3 has 14 residues. CDR3 DNA sequence: TGCGCCAGCAGCCCCGGACAGGGGAATTCACCCCTCCACTTT. Its protein is CASSPGQGNSPLHF.

The V call is TRBV3-1 (or the pseudogene TRBV3-2), the J call TRBJ1-2; unclear D gene. The length of the CDR3 is 16 residues. The V gene's germline CDR1 is LGHDT and CDR2 YNNKEL (reference sequence). Trimming removed 1 base from V and 1 base from J, with 13 bases in between. In DNA, the CDR3 is TGTGCCAGCAGCCAAGGATCTAACCGGGGTAACTATGGCTACACCTTC. It translates to CASSQGSNRGNYGYTF.

This chain joins TRBV10-3 and TRBJ2-5, with 9 bases that match TRBD1. Germline V gives CDR1 ENHRY, CDR2 SYGVKD. This CDR3 spans 13 amino acids. V was pared by 8 bases and J by 2 bases, with 3 bases of the junction left unmatched. The CDR3 DNA sequence: TGTGCCATCCGGGACAGGGCGCAAGAGACCCAGTACTTC. This translates into CAIRDRAQETQYF.

V and J are TRBV28 and TRBJ1-1; TRBD1 matches 7 bases. The V and J ends lost 6 bases and 4 bases, in that order; junction bases with no gene match: 8. This CDR3 comprises 14 residues. Germline CDR1 is MDHEN and CDR2 is SYDVKM. Here the CDR3 DNA reads TGTGCCAGCAGACGACAGGGAGTCGGCACTGAAGCTTTCTTT. Translation: CASRRQGVGTEAFF. Supplemented by reference TRBV28 and TRBJ1-1, the full variable domain reads DVKVTQSSRYLVKRTGEKVFLECVQDMDHENMFWYRQDPGLGLRLIYFSYDVKMKEKGDIPEGYSVSREKKERFSLILESASTNQTSMYLCASRRQGVGTEAFFGQGTRLTVV.

The rearrangement joins TRBV7-7 to TRBJ2-5; maybe TRBD2 (6 bases). This CDR3 has 16 residues. In germline, CDR1 is SSHAT, CDR2 FNYEAQ (reference sequence). V was trimmed by 4 bases and J by 0 bases, leaving 15 bases between them. CDR3 DNA sequence: TGTGCCAGCAGCTCCTTCGGGGGAGCTAACCAAGAGACCCAGTACTTC. Amino acid sequence: CASSSFGGANQETQYF.

This CDR3 is CASSILAGGPKNIQYF. The CDR3 bases are TGTGCCAGTAGTATTTTGGCGGGGGGACCCAAAAACATTCAGTACTTC. The chain carries TRBV19 and TRBJ2-4; 8 nucleotides agree with TRBD2. The CDR3 is 16 amino acids. Trimming removed 3 bases from V and 2 bases from J; junction bases left unmatched: 6. CDR1 is LNHDA and CDR2 is SQIVND in the germline V gene (reference sequence).

V usage is TRBV9 and J usage is TRBJ2-5; D perhaps matches TRBD1 (6 bases). The V gene lost 0 bases and the J gene lost 5 bases, with 11 bases spanning the gap. This CDR3 has 14 residues. CDR1 is SGDLS and CDR2 is YYNGEE in the germline V gene. The CDR3 DNA follows: TGTGCCAGCAGCGTAGGAGGGGGAGTGGAGACCCAGTACTTC. Encoded protein: CASSVGGGVETQYF.

This clone was seen a single time. The V and J genes are TRBV27 and TRBJ2-5; D uncertain. The germline CDR1 and CDR2 sequences are MNHEY and SMNVEV (reference sequence). The CDR3 covers 13 residues. V gave up 5 bases and J gave up 0 bases, with 7 bases separating them. The CDR3 sequence: CASSHTDQETQYF. The CDR3 region has the DNA TGTGCCAGCAGTCATACAGACCAAGAGACCCAGTACTTC.

This clone is a singleton in its sample. The chain is built from TRBV5-5 and TRBJ2-7; D not certain. Per the germline V gene, CDR1 is SGHKS and CDR2 is YYEKEE (reference sequence). The CDR3 totals 13 residues. Trimming took 1 base from V and 2 from J, leaving 7 bases between them. CDR3 DNA sequence: TGTGCCAGCAGCTTGACAACGACCTACGAGCAGTACTTC. It yields the protein CASSLTTTYEQYF.

The chain combines TRBV11-3 with TRBJ1-1, with D hard to call. V was pared by 5 bases and J by 0 bases, with 10 bases between. The CDR3 has 14 amino acids. The germline V gene encodes CDR1 SGHNT and CDR2 YENEEA. CDR3: CASSLTGVNTEAFF. CDR3 DNA: TGTGCCAGCAGCCTCACCGGGGTGAACACTGAAGCTTTCTTT.

This clone was found a few times. The V call is TRBV6-5, the J call TRBJ1-4, with D possibly TRBD1 on 6 matching bases. The CDR3 is 14 amino acids. Trimming stripped 6 bases from V and 4 bases from J, with 12 bases between. Germline V gives CDR1 MNHEY, CDR2 SVGAGI. CDR3 nucleotide sequence: TGTGCCAGCAGCCAGGGGACACTTAATGAAAAACTGTTTTTT. Amino acids: CASSQGTLNEKLFF.

The rearrangement joins TRBV5-1 to TRBJ2-5, with TRBD2 matching 9 bases. J lost 4 bases, V lost 4 bases, and 8 bases had no gene match. Germline CDR1 reads SGHRS; CDR2 reads YFSETQ. The CDR3 covers 15 residues. Here the CDR3 reads CASSRSGTSTETQYF. CDR3 bases: TGCGCCAGCAGCCGATCCGGGACTAGCACAGAGACCCAGTACTTC. Variable domain in full (rest from reference TRBV5-1 and TRBJ2-5): KAGVTQTPRYLIKTRGQQVTLSCSPISGHRSVSWYQQTPGQGLQFLFEYFSETQRNKGNFPGRFSGRQFSNSRSEMNVSTLELGDSALYLCASSRSGTSTETQYFGPGTRLLVL.

This clone was detected many times. The same CDR3 arises from other DNA sequences in this sample as well. This chain uses TRBV30 with TRBJ1-1; TRBD1 might be the D (6 bases). Germline V gene sequence: CDR1 GTSNPN, CDR2 SVGIG (reference sequence). This CDR3 is built from 13 residues. V lost 2 bases and J lost 4, with 11 bases in between. This chain's CDR3 is CAWSLEGGTEAFF. The CDR3 DNA sequence: TGTGCCTGGAGTCTTGAAGGGGGCACTGAAGCTTTCTTT.

The CDR3 loop is CASSGTSDRGVLNYGYTF. As DNA, the CDR3 is TGCGCCAGCAGCGGAACGTCGGACAGGGGCGTTTTGAACTATGGCTACACCTTC. The V gene is TRBV5-1, the J gene TRBJ1-2; TRBD1 aligns across 9 bases. With V trimmed by 4 bases and J by 2 bases, 15 bases remained unmatched. This CDR3 contains 18 residues. The germline V gene encodes CDR1 SGHRS and CDR2 YFSETQ. The full variable domain, rest sourced from reference TRBV5-1 and TRBJ1-2, is KAGVTQTPRYLIKTRGQQVTLSCSPISGHRSVSWYQQTPGQGLQFLFEYFSETQRNKGNFPGRFSGRQFSNSRSEMNVSTLELGDSALYLCASSGTSDRGVLNYGYTFGSGTRLTVV.

V gene TRBV2 combines with J gene TRBJ2-5; 10 nucleotides agree with TRBD1. Germline CDR1 SNHLY, CDR2 FYNNEI. This CDR3 contains 15 residues. The V segment lost 8 bases and the J segment 5 bases; nucleotides outside the gene matches: 11. The CDR3 region has the DNA TGTGCCAGCCCATATGACAGGGGGCTTAAGGAGACCCAGTACTTC. It encodes CASPYDRGLKETQYF.

This clone appeared once. This CDR3 is CASSMGTSKDTQYF. DNA for the CDR3: TGTGCCAGTAGTATGGGGACTAGCAAGGATACGCAGTATTTT. The V gene is TRBV19, the J gene TRBJ2-3, with 9 bases fitting TRBD2. V gave up 3 bases and J gave up 6 bases; unmatched junction bases: 4. From germline, CDR1 is LNHDA and CDR2 SQIVND (reference sequence). This CDR3 spans 14 amino acids.

The J gene is TRBJ1-4, the V gene TRBV7-2; no reliable D call. CDR1 SGHTA and CDR2 FQGNSA come from the germline V gene. The CDR3 runs to 16 residues. V was shortened by 1 base and J by 4 bases, with 13 bases between the two germline ends. The CDR3 DNA reads TGTGCCAGCAGCTTAGGAAGTTTTGGGCGTAATGAAAAACTGTTTTTT. Amino acid sequence: CASSLGSFGRNEKLFF.

The V gene is TRBV6-2 or TRBV6-3, the J gene TRBJ1-2, with TRBD1 identical over 9 bases. The CDR3 has 15 residues. Germline lookup yields CDR1 MNHEY and CDR2 SVGEGT. The V segment lost 5 bases and the J segment 0 bases; nucleotides outside the gene matches: 4. For the CDR3, the DNA is TGTGCCAGCAGTGATAGACAGGGGGCTAACTATGGCTACACCTTC. As protein: CASSDRQGANYGYTF.

The chain is built from TRBV9 and TRBJ2-7; 10 bases map to TRBD1. This CDR3 region has 13 residues. After removal of 4 bases from V and 6 bases from J, the junction contained 4 bases not matched to a gene. CDR1 is SGDLS and CDR2 is YYNGEE in the germline V gene. The CDR3, as DNA: TGTGCCAGCAGCACCGGACAGGGGGGCGAGCAGTACTTC. Protein: CASSTGQGGEQYF.

The rearrangement joins TRBV5-6 to TRBJ1-4; D gene unclear. Germline V CDR1 and CDR2: SGHDT, YYEEEE. The length of the CDR3 is 12 residues. V was clipped by 1 base and J by 6 bases, with 4 bases between them. The CDR3 here is CASSLRDEKLFF. The CDR3 DNA follows: TGTGCCAGCAGCTTGCGGGATGAAAAACTGTTTTTT.

This clone was counted only a few times. V gene TRBV27 combines with J gene TRBJ1-4, with a tentative D call TRBD1 (5 bases). Per the germline V gene, CDR1 is MNHEY and CDR2 is SMNVEV (reference sequence). V was clipped by 2 bases and J by 7 bases, with 14 bases between them. This CDR3 has 15 residues. The CDR3 sequence: CASSLRGGSGEKLFF. The CDR3 DNA sequence: TGTGCCAGCAGTTTACGGGGGGGAAGTGGTGAAAAACTGTTTTTT.

The table lists this clone with a count of one. The chain is built from TRBV5-1 and TRBJ2-7, with a weak D call TRBD1 (5 bases). CDR3 size: 14 residues. Germline loops: CDR1 SGHRS, CDR2 YFSETQ. The V gene lost 0 bases and the J gene lost 2 bases, with 9 bases spanning the gap. The CDR3: CASSLAGFPYEQYF. The CDR3 region has the DNA TGCGCCAGCAGCTTGGCAGGGTTCCCCTACGAGCAGTACTTC.

The table lists this clone with a few counts. The chain couples TRBV7-2 to TRBJ1-1; tentative D call: TRBD1 (5 bases). The CDR3 extends over 13 amino acids. CDR1 is SGHTA, CDR2 FQGNSA, per germline. Trimming removed 2 bases at V and 6 bases at J, with 10 bases between. CDR3: CASSLPGGAEAFF. For the CDR3, the DNA is TGTGCCAGCAGCTTACCCGGGGGAGCTGAAGCTTTCTTT.

This clone showed up just a few times. The chain has TRBV29-1 and TRBJ2-2, with 7 bases aligning to TRBD1. In germline, CDR1 is SQVTM, CDR2 ANQGSEA. J lost 6 bases, V lost 5 bases, and 3 bases had no gene match. CDR3 length equals 12 residues. The CDR3 coding sequence is TGCAGCGTTAAACAGGGGCCCGGGGAGCTGTTTTTT. Its protein product is CSVKQGPGELFF.

V gene TRBV6-5 combines with J gene TRBJ1-4; TRBD1 matches 7 bases. V lost 0 bases to trimming and J lost 5 bases; unmatched junction nucleotides: 3. The CDR3 totals 15 residues. Per germline, CDR1 MNHEY and CDR2 SVGAGI. In nucleotides, the CDR3 is TGTGCCAGCAGTTACTCCGGGACAGCAAATGAAAAACTGTTTTTT. This gives the protein CASSYSGTANEKLFF.

The chain is built from TRBV3-1 (or the pseudogene TRBV3-2) and TRBJ2-7; a possible D gene is TRBD2 (6 bases). The CDR3 runs 14 residues. The V gene's germline CDR1 is LGHDT and CDR2 YNNKEL (reference sequence). The V gene lost 1 base and the J gene lost 5 bases, with 12 bases spanning the gap. For the CDR3, the DNA is TGTGCCAGCAGCCAAGTTGGGGGGTACCACGAGCAGTACTTC. This encodes CASSQVGGYHEQYF.

The chain combines TRBV19 with TRBJ1-2; D may be TRBD1 (5 bases). The CDR3 runs 13 residues. V was pared by 8 bases and J by 1 base, with 11 bases between. CDR1 and CDR2 (germline): LNHDA, SQIVND (reference sequence). For the CDR3, the DNA is TGTGCCAGTTTGGCGACAGATAACTATGGCTACACCTTC. Its protein is CASLATDNYGYTF.

V and J are TRBV10-2 and TRBJ1-1; maybe TRBD1 (5 bases). The germline V gene encodes CDR1 WSHSY and CDR2 SAAADI. The CDR3 spans 12 residues. V was pared by 11 bases and J by 6 bases, with 16 bases between. CDR3: CAVWRGEAEAFF. CDR3 coding DNA: TGCGCCGTCTGGCGGGGGGAGGCTGAAGCTTTCTTT.